This T cell receptor (beta chain) is from a study of T cell repertoires in cytomegalovirus infection. Study summary: Public signatures in TCR beta pointed to CMV infection and matching HLA type.

This clonotype appeared a few times. No antigen is known for it. Whole-study results and caveats: Individuals carrying CMV plus the relevant HLA were identified by cumulative frequency of public TCR beta families. Across the ex vivo response, the dominant clonotypes were HLA-C-restricted CMV-specific TCR beta clonotypes.

TCRdb processed the reads anew with MiXCR; each CDR3 protein has one entry. The profile covers 150,000 to 200,000 distinct CDR3 sequences, with 15% to 20% appearing a single time and approximately 18% taken by the ten largest. Germline CDR1 reads MNHEY; CDR2 reads SVGEGT. The CDR3 loop spans 16 amino acids. V was pared by 0 bases and J by 2 bases, with 12 bases between. The TCR comes from a human donor in good health (CMV status not recorded). Some clones in this sample may be carry-over from other donors' samples. V is TRBV6-2 or TRBV6-3 and J is TRBJ2-3, with D possibly being TRBD1 or TRBD2 (5 bases each). The sample taken for sequencing was CD8+ T cells from PBMCs. The CDR3 sequence is CASSYSSEGTTDTQYF. The CDR3 coding sequence is TGTGCCAGCAGTTACTCGAGCGAGGGGACCACAGATACGCAGTATTTT.